One and the same sample provided the 14 T cell receptor beta chains below, sequenced in a study of regulatory T cells in long-lasting Graves disease. Time point noted: newly diagnosed GD, antithyroid drugs for less than 3 months. RNA extracted from PBMCs served as the sequencing template. Construction of the TCR beta libraries employed iRepertoire HTBI primers in conjunction with Arm-PCR of CDR3 regions. A single record per CDR3 protein comes from TCRdb applying MiXCR to the multiplex PCR reads. The table records 360,000 or so distinct CDR3 sequences, about an eighth of them present only once. These data also featured in a second study, about T cells in Graves' hyperthyroidism and ophthalmopathy.

The material sequenced was peripheral blood mononuclear cells (PBMCs), taken at new diagnosis, from a patient treated with antithyroid drugs. All receptors come from a woman between 18 and 30 years old with Graves disease.

This clonotype was counted only a few times. The chain has TRBV20-1 and TRBJ2-2; D may be TRBD2 (6 bases). Germline loops: CDR1 DFQATT, CDR2 SNEGSKA (reference sequence). Trimming shortened V by 6 bases and J by 4 bases, and 18 bases separated the two germline ends. The CDR3 extends over 15 amino acids. CDR3 sequence: CSARRLASTTGELFF. The CDR3 DNA is TGCAGTGCCCGAAGGCTAGCGAGTACCACCGGGGAGCTGTTTTTT.

Ten or more counts support this clonotype. CDR3 sequence: CSAPEGLPEKLFF. The CDR3 DNA is TGCAGTGCCCCCGAGGGGTTGCCTGAAAAACTGTTTTTT. J is TRBJ1-4 and V is TRBV20-1; possible D gene TRBD1, 5 bases. Looked up from germline, CDR1 is DFQATT and CDR2 is SNEGSKA (reference sequence). The CDR3 totals 13 residues. The V and J ends lost 6 bases and 7 bases respectively, with 15 bases between them.

This chain connects TRBV27 to TRBJ2-1; TRBD2 matches at 9 bases. This CDR3 has 16 residues. Trimming took 3 bases from V and 4 from J; bases not matched to a gene: 7. CDR1 MNHEY and CDR2 SMNVEV come from the germline V gene (reference sequence). This CDR3 reads CASSLGRLAVYNEQFF. CDR3 coding DNA: TGTGCCAGCAGTTTGGGAAGACTAGCGGTTTACAATGAGCAGTTCTTC.

This clonotype has a handful of counts. A single base separates this from a much larger clone, so it may be a read error. This chain uses TRBV7-9 with TRBJ1-1; D not resolved. The CDR3 is 17 residues long. Per the germline V gene, CDR1 is SEHNR and CDR2 is FQNEAQ (reference sequence). The CDR3 bases are TGTGCCAGCAGCTTAACCGTTCTGTTCGGGAGGAACGCTGAAGCTTTCTTT. Its translation: CASSLTVLFGRNAEAFF.

This clonotype was seen repeatedly, ten times or more. The chain employs TRBV29-1 and TRBJ1-5, with D hard to call. The V and J ends lost 1 base and 9 bases respectively, with 13 bases between them. Germline V lookup: CDR1 SQVTM, CDR2 ANQGSEA. The CDR3 sequence is 13 residues long. The CDR3 DNA is TGCAGCGTTGAAGCGGAGGTAGGATTGCCCCAGCATTTT. It translates to CSVEAEVGLPQHF.

V and J are TRBV10-3 and TRBJ2-5; TRBD2 might be the D (5 bases). CDR1 and CDR2 from the germline V gene are ENHRY and SYGVKD. Trimming cost V 6 bases and J 0 bases, with 17 bases left between them. This CDR3 is 16 amino acids long. The CDR3: CAIRKEGAQYQETQYF. The CDR3 coding sequence is TGTGCCATCAGGAAAGAGGGCGCACAGTACCAAGAGACCCAGTACTTC.

This clonotype was observed at least ten times. The chain has TRBV7-2 and TRBJ2-7; no firm D call. This CDR3 is 18 amino acids long. Trimming stripped 0 bases from V and 3 bases from J, with 21 bases between. Germline assignment: CDR1 SGHTA and CDR2 FQGNSA. CDR3 in DNA: TGTGCCAGCAGCTTAGCGCTAAGAACGGTTGGTTTAGGCTACGAGCAGTACTTC. Protein sequence: CASSLALRTVGLGYEQYF.

This clonotype was seen more than once but under ten times. In DNA form, the CDR3 reads TGTGCCAGCAGCCGACAGACAGAAAATGATGGAAAACTGTTTTTT. Its translation: CASSRQTENDGKLFF. J is TRBJ1-4 and V is TRBV7-9; tentatively, D is TRBD1 (5 bases). Between the trimmed V and J ends, which lost 5 bases and 10 bases, there was a span of 20 bases. There are 15 residues in the CDR3. Germline CDR1 is SEHNR and CDR2 is FQNEAQ (reference sequence).

J is TRBJ2-1 and V is TRBV4-3; D is unclear. The germline V gene has CDR1 LGHNA and CDR2 YSLEER. V was clipped by 3 bases and J by 12 bases, with 15 bases between them. The CDR3 has 13 residues. CDR3 sequence reads: CASSQAWGWRQFF. CDR3 nucleotides: TGCGCCAGCAGCCAGGCATGGGGATGGAGGCAGTTCTTC.

This chain connects TRBV6-2 or TRBV6-3 to TRBJ2-3; no definite D call. Germline CDR1 is MNHEY and CDR2 is SVGEGT. The germline V and J ends were trimmed by 2 bases and 9 bases, with 3 bases remaining between them. The length of the CDR3 is 10 residues. CDR3 loop: CASSYPTQYF. The DNA of the CDR3 is TGTGCCAGCAGTTACCCAACGCAGTATTTT.

The J gene is TRBJ2-7, the V gene TRBV7-2, with 11 bases fitting TRBD2. Trimming at V came to 4 bases and at J to 2 bases, leaving 10 bases not matched to a gene. The V gene's germline CDR1 is SGHTA and CDR2 FQGNSA. This CDR3 region has 17 residues. The CDR3 nucleotides are TGTGCCAGCAGCTGGAGGGGTAGCGGGGGGGCCCCCTACGAGCAGTACGTC. This codes for CASSWRGSGGAPYEQYV.

This clonotype was counted ten times or more. The chain uses TRBV12-3 or TRBV12-4 and TRBJ2-1; D tentatively fits TRBD1 or TRBD2 (5 bases each). This CDR3 has 15 residues. V gave up 10 bases and J gave up 5 bases, with 21 bases separating them. The CDR3 is CATQLGRRTDNEQFF. In DNA form, the CDR3 reads TGTGCCACCCAACTGGGACGCAGGACGGACAATGAGCAGTTCTTC.

The genes are TRBV19 and TRBJ2-1; 13 bases line up with TRBD2. Trimming removed 6 bases from V and 9 bases from J; junction bases left unmatched: 20. This CDR3 contains 19 residues. From germline, CDR1 is LNHDA and CDR2 SQIVND (reference sequence). DNA for the CDR3: TGTGCCAGTAGGAAACTGTCTAACCCGAGGACTAGCGGGAGAGGTGAGCAGTTCTTC. Its translation is CASRKLSNPRTSGRGEQFF.

This clonotype has at least ten counts. The chain is built from TRBV18 and TRBJ1-1; D is unresolved. The CDR3 spans 13 residues. Trimming stripped 1 base from V and 8 bases from J, with 11 bases between. The germline V gene has CDR1 KGHSH and CDR2 LQKENI. For the CDR3, the DNA is TGTGCCAGCTCACCACAAGAACCTCAGGAAGCTTTCTTT. Amino acid sequence: CASSPQEPQEAFF. The full variable domain, in which reference TRBV18 and TRBJ1-1 provide the parts outside the CDR3, is NAGVMQNPRHLVRRRGQEARLRCSPMKGHSHVYWYRQLPEEGLKFMVYLQKENIIDESGMPKERFSAEFPKEGPSILRIQQVVRGDSAAYFCASSPQEPQEAFFGQGTRLTVV.